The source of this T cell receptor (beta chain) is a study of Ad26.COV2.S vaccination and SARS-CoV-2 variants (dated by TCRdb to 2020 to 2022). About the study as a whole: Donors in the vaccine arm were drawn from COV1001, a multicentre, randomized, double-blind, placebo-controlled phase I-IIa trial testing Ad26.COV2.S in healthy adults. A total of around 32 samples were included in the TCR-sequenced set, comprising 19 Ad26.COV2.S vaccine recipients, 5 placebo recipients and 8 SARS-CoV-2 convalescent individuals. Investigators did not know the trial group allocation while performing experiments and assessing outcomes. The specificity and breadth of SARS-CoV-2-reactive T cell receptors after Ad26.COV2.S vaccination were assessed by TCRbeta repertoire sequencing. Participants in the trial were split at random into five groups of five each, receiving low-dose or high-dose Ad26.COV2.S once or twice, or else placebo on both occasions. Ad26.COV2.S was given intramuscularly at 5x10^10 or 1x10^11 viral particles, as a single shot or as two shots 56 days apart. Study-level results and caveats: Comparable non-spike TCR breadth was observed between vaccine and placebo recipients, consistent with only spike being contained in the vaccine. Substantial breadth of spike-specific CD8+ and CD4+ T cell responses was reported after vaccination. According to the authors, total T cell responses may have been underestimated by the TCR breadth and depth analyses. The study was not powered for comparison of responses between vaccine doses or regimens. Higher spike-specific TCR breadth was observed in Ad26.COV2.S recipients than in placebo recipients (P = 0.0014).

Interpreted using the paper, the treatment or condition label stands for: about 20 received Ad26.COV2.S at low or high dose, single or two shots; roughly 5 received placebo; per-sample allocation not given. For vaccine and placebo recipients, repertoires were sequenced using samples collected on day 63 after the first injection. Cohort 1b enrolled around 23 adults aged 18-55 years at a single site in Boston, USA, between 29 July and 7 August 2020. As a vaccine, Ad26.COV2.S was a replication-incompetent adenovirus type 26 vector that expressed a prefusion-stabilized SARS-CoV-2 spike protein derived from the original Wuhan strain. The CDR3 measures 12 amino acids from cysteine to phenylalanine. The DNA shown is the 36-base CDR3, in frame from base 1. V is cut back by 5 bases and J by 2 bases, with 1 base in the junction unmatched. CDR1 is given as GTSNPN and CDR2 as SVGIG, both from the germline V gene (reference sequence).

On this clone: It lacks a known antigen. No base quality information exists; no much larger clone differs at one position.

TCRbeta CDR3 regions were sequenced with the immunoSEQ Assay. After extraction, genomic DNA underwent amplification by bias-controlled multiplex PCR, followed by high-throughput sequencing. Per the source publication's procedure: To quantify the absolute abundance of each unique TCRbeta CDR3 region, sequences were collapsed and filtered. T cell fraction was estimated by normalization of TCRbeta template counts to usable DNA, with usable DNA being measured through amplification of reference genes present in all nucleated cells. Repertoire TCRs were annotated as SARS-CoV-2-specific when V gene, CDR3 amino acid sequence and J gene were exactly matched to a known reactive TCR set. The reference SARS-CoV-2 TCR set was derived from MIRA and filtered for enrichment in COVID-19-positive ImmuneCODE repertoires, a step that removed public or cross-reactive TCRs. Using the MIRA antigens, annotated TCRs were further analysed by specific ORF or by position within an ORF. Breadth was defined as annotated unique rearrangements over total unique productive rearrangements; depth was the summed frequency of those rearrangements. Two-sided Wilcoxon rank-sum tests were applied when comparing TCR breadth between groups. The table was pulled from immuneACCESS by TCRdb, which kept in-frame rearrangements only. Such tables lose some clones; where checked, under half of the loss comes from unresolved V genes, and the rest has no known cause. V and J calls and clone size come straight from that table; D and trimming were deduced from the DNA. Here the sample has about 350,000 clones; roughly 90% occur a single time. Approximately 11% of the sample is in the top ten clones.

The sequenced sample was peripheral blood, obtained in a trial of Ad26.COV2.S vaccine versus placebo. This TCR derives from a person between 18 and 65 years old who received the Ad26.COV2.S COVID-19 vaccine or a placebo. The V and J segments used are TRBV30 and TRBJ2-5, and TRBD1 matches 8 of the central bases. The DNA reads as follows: TGTGCCTGGGGACAGGGACAAGAGACCCAGTACTTC. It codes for CAWGQGQETQYF. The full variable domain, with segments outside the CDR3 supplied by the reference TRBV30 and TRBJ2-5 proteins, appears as SQTIHQWPATLVQPVGSPLSLECTVEGTSNPNLYWYRQAAGRGLQLLFYSVGIGQISSEVPQNLSASRPQDRQFILSSKKLLLSDSGFYLCAWGQGQETQYFGPGTRLLVL.